This T cell receptor beta chain was sequenced in a study of blood T cell repertoires in COVID-19 (dated by TCRdb to 2019 to 2021). With regard to the full study: The collaborator samples originated in the United States, Italy and Spain and spanned the acute and convalescent phases of COVID-19. The prospective study material was composed of cDNA or gDNA derived from T cells, B-cell-depleted T cells, or PBMCs. The dataset comprised deeply sampled blood TCRbeta repertoires from subjects exposed to, actively infected with, or recovered from COVID-19. The repertoires were released in a freely available public database intended as a resource for research on the immune response to SARS-CoV-2. Samples were obtained from the ongoing ImmuneRACE study (first 160 participants) and from about 1,300 subjects provided by 6 global collaborators. The sample metadata nearly always contained a de-identified subject ID, COVID-19 status, age in years and sex. HLA class I and class II types, where available, came from metadata supplied by the sample provider rather than from assay-based typing. Overall results and qualifications from the work: The quantity of clinical and demographic metadata differed by source and by participant and was supplied without curation.

Collaborating institutions collected whole blood in K2EDTA tubes following their own protocols. For TCRbeta analysis, collaborators shipped samples in one of three forms: frozen whole blood, isolated PBMCs, or DNA extracted from either of those sample types. The immunoSEQ Assay, a bias-controlled multiplex PCR, was used to amplify TCRbeta CDR3 regions from genomic DNA. Per the authors' processing: The number of nucleated cells in each sample was estimated by amplification of reference gene primers within the assay. To quantify the absolute abundance of each unique TCRbeta CDR3 rearrangement, sequence reads were collapsed and filtered. For each sample, productive Simpson clonality was calculated as the square root of Simpson's diversity index over productive rearrangements. TCRdb took this table from immuneACCESS and kept in-frame rearrangements with V and J called. Such tables lack part of the clones; where checked against another copy, unresolved V genes explain under half of the gap, and the rest is unexplained. V and J calls and clone size follow that table, whereas D and trimming were derived from the DNA. This sample gives 200,000 to 300,000 clones in total; approximately 86% of them show up just once. The ten top clones hold about 2% of the sample.

Details on this clone: Its antigen is currently not known. No much larger clonotype is one base removed from it; base qualities were not supplied.

Sequenced: peripheral blood. The origin of this receptor is a young man with active or convalescent COVID-19.

The CDR3 is CASSVVIRGELFF. The nucleotide sequence reads TGTGCCAGCAGCGTAGTTATCCGGGGGGAGCTGTTTTTT. The chain is assembled from TRBV7-9 and TRBJ2-2, with the D gene uncertain. CDR1 and CDR2 (SEHNR, FQNEAQ) derive from the germline V gene (reference sequence). The V and J ends are trimmed by 5 bases and 8 bases, leaving 12 bases between them. Taken from cysteine to phenylalanine, the CDR3 has 13 residues. Of the read, only the CDR3 DNA is kept; its 39 bases are in frame from base 1.